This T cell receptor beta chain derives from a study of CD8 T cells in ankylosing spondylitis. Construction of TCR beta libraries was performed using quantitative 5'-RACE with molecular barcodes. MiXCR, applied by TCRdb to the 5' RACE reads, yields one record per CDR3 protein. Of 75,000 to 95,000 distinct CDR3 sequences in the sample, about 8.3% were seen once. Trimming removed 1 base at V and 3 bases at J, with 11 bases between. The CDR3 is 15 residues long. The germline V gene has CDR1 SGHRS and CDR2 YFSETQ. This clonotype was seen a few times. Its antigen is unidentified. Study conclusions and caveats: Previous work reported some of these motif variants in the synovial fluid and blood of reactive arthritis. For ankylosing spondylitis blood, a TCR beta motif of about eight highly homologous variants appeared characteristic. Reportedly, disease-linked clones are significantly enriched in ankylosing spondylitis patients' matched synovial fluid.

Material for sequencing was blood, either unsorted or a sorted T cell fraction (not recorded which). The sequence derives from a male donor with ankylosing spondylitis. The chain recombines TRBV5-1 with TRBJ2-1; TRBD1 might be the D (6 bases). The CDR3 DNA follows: TGCGCCAGCAGCTTGAAACAGGGCCTCTACAATGAGCAGTTCTTC. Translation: CASSLKQGLYNEQFF.